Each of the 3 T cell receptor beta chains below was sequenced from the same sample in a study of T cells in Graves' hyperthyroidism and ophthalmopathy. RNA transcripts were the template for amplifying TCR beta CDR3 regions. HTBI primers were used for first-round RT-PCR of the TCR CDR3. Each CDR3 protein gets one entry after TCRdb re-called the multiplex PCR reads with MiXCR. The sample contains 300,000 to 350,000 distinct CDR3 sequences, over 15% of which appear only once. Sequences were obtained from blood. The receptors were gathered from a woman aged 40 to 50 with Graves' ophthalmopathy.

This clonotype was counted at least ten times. CDR3 sequence (DNA): TGTGCCAGCAGTCGAGGGATGTCGACTGAAGCTTTCTTT. This gives the protein CASSRGMSTEAFF. V usage is TRBV27 and J usage is TRBJ1-1; D gene ambiguous. The CDR3 loop spans 13 amino acids. The V and J ends lost 5 bases and 5 bases respectively, with 12 bases between them. CDR1 is MNHEY, CDR2 SMNVEV, per germline (reference sequence).

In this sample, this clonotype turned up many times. CDR3 sequence (DNA): TGCAGCGTTCGAACGGACAGATCCTACGAGCAGTACTTC. Translated: CSVRTDRSYEQYF. The chain uses TRBV29-1 and TRBJ2-7; a weak D match, TRBD1 (6 bases). The germline V gene has CDR1 SQVTM and CDR2 ANQGSEA. The CDR3 totals 13 residues. Deletions cut 5 bases from V and 1 base from J, with 12 bases between.

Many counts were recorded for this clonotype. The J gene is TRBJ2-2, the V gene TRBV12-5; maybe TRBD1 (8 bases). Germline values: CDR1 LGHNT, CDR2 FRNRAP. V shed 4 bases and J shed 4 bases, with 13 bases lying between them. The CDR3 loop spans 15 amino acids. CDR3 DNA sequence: TGTGCTAGTGGTTCCCACAGGGGGGGCACCGGGGAGCTGTTTTTT. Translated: CASGSHRGGTGELFF. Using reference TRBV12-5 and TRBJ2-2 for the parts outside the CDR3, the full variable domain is DARVTQTPRHKVTEMGQEVTMRCQPILGHNTVFWYRQTMMQGLELLAYFRNRAPLDDSGMPKDRFSAEMPDATLATLKIQPSEPRDSAVYFCASGSHRGGTGELFFGEGSRLTVL.